These 9 T cell receptor beta chains originate from one sample sequenced in a study of beta chain features in type 1 diabetes. Study-level points and caveats: Shortening of TCRB CDR3s, moderate but significant, appeared in all four CD4+ subsets of Type 1 diabetes patients.

Their antigen targets remain unknown. Reverse transcription of all isolated RNA meant that expressed TCRB transcripts were sequenced. Measured with immunoSEQ multiplex PCR; TCRdb has only the in-frame clones, and not every one. The data hold 150,000 to 200,000 clones, with 50% to 70% observed a single time. Input material: naive CD4+ T cells from blood. The receptors were gathered from a young man with type 1 diabetes.

This clone was counted a few times. CDR3 DNA: TGTGCCAGCAGCCAAGATCGGGGTCAGGGGAACACTGAAGCTTTCTTT. Its translation: CASSQDRGQGNTEAFF. The chain has TRBV14 and TRBJ1-1; tentative D call: TRBD1 (5 bases). CDR1 is SGHDN, CDR2 FVKESK, per germline. CDR3 length: 16 amino acids. V was cut by 0 bases and J by 1 base, with 12 bases left in between.

The chain has TRBV11-3 and TRBJ2-1; D remains unclear. Germline values: CDR1 SGHNT, CDR2 YENEEA. Trimming pared 3 bases from V and 10 bases from J, leaving 13 bases between. This CDR3 has 13 residues. CDR3 DNA sequence: TGTGCCAGCAGCTTCGTCGTGGCCGGGGAGCAGTTCTTC. Translating it yields CASSFVVAGEQFF.

DNA for the CDR3: TGCAGCGTTGAACCGGACAGTTACACTGAAGCTTTCTTT. It specifies CSVEPDSYTEAFF. V and J are TRBV29-1 and TRBJ1-1; D possibly corresponds to TRBD1 (6 bases). The CDR3 extends over 13 amino acids. Germline V gene data show CDR1 as SQVTM and CDR2 as ANQGSEA. The ends were cut back, 2 bases at V and 3 bases at J, with 10 bases in the middle.

The CDR3 DNA reads TGTGCCTGGAGTGAGGGGAATTCACCCCTCCACTTT. As protein: CAWSEGNSPLHF. The chain links TRBV30 to TRBJ1-6; D may be TRBD1 (5 bases). The germline CDR1 and CDR2 sequences are GTSNPN and SVGIG (reference sequence). This CDR3 has 12 residues. V shed 1 base and J shed 7 bases, with 5 bases lying between them.

The chain is built from TRBV14 and TRBJ2-3; TRBD2 matches 10 bases. The CDR3 sequence is 15 residues long. Germline V gives CDR1 SGHDN, CDR2 FVKESK. V shed 5 bases and J 8 bases; nucleotides not matched to a gene: 10. CDR3 nucleotides: TGTGCCAGCAGCGCCAGGACTAGCGGACTGAGTACGCAGTATTTT. Protein sequence: CASSARTSGLSTQYF.

This sequence joins TRBV13 and TRBJ2-7; D not resolved. Trimming removed 5 bases from V and 6 bases from J, with 11 bases in between. The length of the CDR3 is 12 residues. Looked up from germline, CDR1 is PRHDT and CDR2 is FYEKMQ (reference sequence). The CDR3 sequence is CASSQSPAEQYF. In nucleotides, the CDR3 is TGTGCCAGCAGCCAGTCTCCGGCCGAGCAGTACTTC.

The chain is built from TRBV25-1 and TRBJ1-4; no clear D gene. This CDR3 comprises 15 residues. The germline V gene has CDR1 MGHDK and CDR2 SYGVNS. Trimming removed 3 bases from V and 4 bases from J, with 12 bases in between. The CDR3 sequence: CASSDYADLNEKLFF. In DNA form, the CDR3 reads TGTGCCAGCAGTGATTACGCCGACCTTAATGAAAAACTGTTTTTT.

The chain has TRBV11-2 and TRBJ2-5; no firm D call. Germline CDR1 is SGHAT and CDR2 is FQNNGV. This CDR3 spans 12 amino acids. V was clipped by 0 bases and J by 4 bases, with 3 bases between them. CDR3 DNA: TGTGCCAGCAGCTTAGAAGTAGAGACCCAGTACTTC. Its protein product is CASSLEVETQYF.

The rearrangement joins TRBV9 to TRBJ2-7; 9 bases are a match to TRBD2. With 2 bases clipped from V and 5 bases from J, the junction kept 14 bases outside the gene matches. The CDR3 contains 17 residues. The germline gives CDR1 SGDLS, CDR2 YYNGEE. The CDR3 DNA sequence: TGTGCCAGCAGCGTGAGCCCCGGGAGCGGGGGGATGAACGAGCAGTACTTC. It yields the protein CASSVSPGSGGMNEQYF. The whole variable domain, remainder taken from reference TRBV9 and TRBJ2-7, is DSGVTQTPKHLITATGQRVTLRCSPRSGDLSVYWYQQSLDQGLQFLIQYYNGEERAKGNILERFSAQQFPDLHSELNLSSLELGDSALYFCASSVSPGSGGMNEQYFGPGTRLTVT.